This T cell receptor (beta chain) was captured in a study of patients and donors after allogeneic stem cell transplantation. The CDR3 covers 16 residues. J was trimmed by 10 bases and V by 5 bases; bases with no gene match: 12. TCRdb called the RT-PCR reads again in MiXCR, with one record for every CDR3 protein. The sample carries hundreds of thousands of distinct CDR3 sequences, 16% recorded once. This clonotype was obtained from a human donor who was either an allogeneic HSCT recipient or a stem cell or donor lymphocyte infusion donor (not recorded which). It is not recorded whose cells these are; they may come from a transplant donor. The sequencing input was blood, either unsorted or a sorted T cell fraction (not recorded which). The V call is TRBV12-3 or TRBV12-4, the J call TRBJ1-6, with 9 bases identical to TRBD1. The CDR3 DNA sequence: TGTGCCAGCAGTCTTATGACCGGGACAGGGAAATCACCCCTCCACTTT. Translated, it gives CASSLMTGTGKSPLHF.